This T cell receptor (beta chain) was sequenced for a study of Ad26.COV2.S vaccination and SARS-CoV-2 variants. This CDR3 contains 14 residues. From germline, CDR1 is LNHDA and CDR2 SQIVND (reference sequence). V lost 6 bases to trimming and J lost 1 base, with 10 bases between them. Treatment here: approximately 18 received Ad26.COV2.S at low or high dose, single or two shots; roughly five received placebo; per-sample allocation not given. The samples were gathered on day 63 after the first injection of vaccine or placebo. Using immunoSEQ multiplex PCR, the repertoire was profiled, and TCRdb retains in-frame clones only, with some absent. The data show about 320,000 clones, with around 84% seen just once and more than 1.5% held by the top ten. On this clone: Its target is unknown.

Study results and limitations: Similar non-spike TCR breadth was seen in vaccine and placebo recipients.

This rearrangement joins TRBV19 to TRBJ1-5; D unclear. Here the sequenced sample was peripheral blood, taken in a trial of Ad26.COV2.S vaccine versus placebo. This receptor was obtained from a person between 18 and 60 years old who received the Ad26.COV2.S COVID-19 vaccine or a placebo. The CDR3 nucleotides are TGTGCCAGTAGAGACTGGACCAGCAATCAGCCCCAGCATTTT. This gives the protein CASRDWTSNQPQHF.